This TCR beta chain was obtained from a study of tumor and adjacent non-tumor tissue in lung cancer. This sample's RNA came from whole unsorted tissue. The germline gives CDR1 SQVTM, CDR2 ANQGSEA. The CDR3 extends over 12 amino acids. V was trimmed by 6 bases and J by 14 bases, leaving 22 bases between them. The library came from three nested PCR rounds adapted from ARM-PCR protocols. Using its own MiXCR run on the multiplex PCR reads, TCRdb lists one record per CDR3 protein. This table holds about 75,000 distinct CDR3 sequences, roughly 80% found once. Sequenced input: lung tumor tissue. The clonotype was recovered from a woman aged 45 to 65 with non-small cell lung cancer. This chain joins TRBV29-1 and TRBJ2-5, with a possible D match to TRBD2 (6 bases). The CDR3 is CSVFDGGETQYF. CDR3 DNA: TGCAGCGTATTCGACGGGGGAGAGACTCAATACTTC.